The TCR beta chain described here comes from a study of cytomegalovirus exposure and HLA in healthy donors. Across the whole study: Tens of millions of unique TCR sequences came from HLA-typed donors in an early release.

Findings and limits, study-wide: In most subjects, TCR beta sequences reportedly gave accurate predictions of HLA-A and HLA-B alleles.

With regard to this clone: Its specificity is not known.

Both 60 Vbeta primers and 13 Jbeta primers went into the PCR. Produced via immunoSEQ multiplex PCR; TCRdb's table is partial and in-frame only. Of 95,000 to 150,000 clones in the sample, roughly a tenth were seen once. The CDR3 extends over 16 amino acids. Germline assignment: CDR1 SGHRS and CDR2 YFSETQ. Trimming at V came to 4 bases and at J to 5 bases, leaving 11 bases not matched to a gene. The source is a woman under 30 in good health and CMV-seropositive. The sample was PBMCs. This chain links TRBV5-1 with TRBJ2-5; TRBD1 aligns across 10 bases. The CDR3 region is CASSLRQGAAGETQYF. CDR3 in DNA: TGCGCCAGCAGCCTAAGACAGGGGGCAGCGGGGGAGACCCAGTACTTC.